The entry below gives a single T cell receptor (beta chain) sequence along with its context. The CDR3 is 14 residues long. Germline CDR1 MNHEY, CDR2 SMNVEV (reference sequence). Trimming stripped 6 bases from V and 0 bases from J, with 10 bases between. The sample originates from a study of blood T cell repertoires in COVID-19. Across the study: The samples span acute and convalescent COVID-19 from the United States, Italy and Spain. The cDNA or gDNA used as material had been derived from T cells, B-cell-depleted T cells, or PBMCs.

Donors of Cohort 3 who recovered were those that had two negative PCRs, clearance, or symptom resolution. Authors' processing steps: Estimation of nucleated cell counts relied on the amplification of reference gene primers. Generated by immunoSEQ multiplex PCR, the TCRdb table keeps only in-frame clones and is missing some. Clonal size and the V and J genes are those of that table, whereas D and trimming came from the DNA. The sample lists more than 300,000 clones; under 95% were seen once. The chain uses TRBV27 and TRBJ2-3; D ambiguous. The TCR originated in a young woman who had recovered from COVID-19. The sample consisted of PBMCs or T cells enriched from blood (not recorded which). CDR3 protein: CASRRLGSTDTQYF. Written as DNA, the CDR3 is TGTGCCAGCAGGAGACTGGGTAGCACAGATACGCAGTATTTT.